Reported below is one TCR beta chain. Study processing details: Reference gene primers were amplified, and this amplification served to estimate nucleated cell counts. Libraries were prepared by immunoSEQ multiplex PCR; TCRdb keeps only in-frame clonotypes and omits some of them. D and trimming come from the DNA, and the V and J calls and clone size come from that table. The repertoire has about 190,000 clones, 70% to 80% of them found once; the top ten carry roughly an eighth. Germline lookup yields CDR1 SGHTA and CDR2 FQGNSA. This CDR3 has 14 residues. Trimming at V came to 6 bases and at J to 5 bases, leaving 9 bases not matched to a gene. The source of the sample is a study of blood T cell repertoires in COVID-19. Study summary: Spain, Italy and the United States supplied samples that represented acute and convalescent COVID-19. Sample material is recorded as cDNA or gDNA derived from T cells, B-cell-depleted T cells, or PBMCs.

The chain uses TRBV7-2 and TRBJ2-7, with 8 bases identical to TRBD1. The source material was peripheral blood. This receptor was obtained from a woman aged 50 to 60 with acute or convalescent COVID-19. The CDR3 loop is CASRPGTGVHEQYF. Written as DNA, the CDR3 is TGTGCCAGCAGGCCCGGGACAGGAGTCCACGAGCAGTACTTC. Variable domain in full (rest from reference TRBV7-2 and TRBJ2-7): GAGVSQSPSNKVTEKGKDVELRCDPISGHTALYWYRQSLGQGLEFLIYFQGNSAPDKSGLPSDRFSAERTGGSVSTLTIQRTQQEDSAVYLCASRPGTGVHEQYFGPGTRLTVT.